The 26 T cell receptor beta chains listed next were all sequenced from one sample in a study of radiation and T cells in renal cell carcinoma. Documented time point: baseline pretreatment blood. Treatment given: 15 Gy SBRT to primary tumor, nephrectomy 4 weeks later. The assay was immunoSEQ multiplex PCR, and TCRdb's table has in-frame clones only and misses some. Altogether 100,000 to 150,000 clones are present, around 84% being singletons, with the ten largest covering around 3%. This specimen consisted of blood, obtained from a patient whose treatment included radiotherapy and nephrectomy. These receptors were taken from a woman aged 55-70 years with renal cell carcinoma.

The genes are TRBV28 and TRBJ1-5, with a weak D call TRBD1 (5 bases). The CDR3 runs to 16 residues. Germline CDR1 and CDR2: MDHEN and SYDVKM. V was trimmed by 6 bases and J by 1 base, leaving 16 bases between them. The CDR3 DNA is TGTGCCAGCAGCTCAATTACCGGGGCAAGCAATCAGCCCCAGCATTTT. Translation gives CASSSITGASNQPQHF. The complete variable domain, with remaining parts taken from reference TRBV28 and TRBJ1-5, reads DVKVTQSSRYLVKRTGEKVFLECVQDMDHENMFWYRQDPGLGLRLIYFSYDVKMKEKGDIPEGYSVSREKKERFSLILESASTNQTSMYLCASSSITGASNQPQHFGDGTRLSIL.

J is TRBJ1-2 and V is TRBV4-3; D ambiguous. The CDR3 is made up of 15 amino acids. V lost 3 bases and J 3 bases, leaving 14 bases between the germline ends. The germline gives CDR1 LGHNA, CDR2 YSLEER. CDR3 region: CASSQVVMGDYGYTF. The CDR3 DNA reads TGCGCCAGCAGCCAGGTTGTTATGGGAGACTATGGCTACACCTTC.

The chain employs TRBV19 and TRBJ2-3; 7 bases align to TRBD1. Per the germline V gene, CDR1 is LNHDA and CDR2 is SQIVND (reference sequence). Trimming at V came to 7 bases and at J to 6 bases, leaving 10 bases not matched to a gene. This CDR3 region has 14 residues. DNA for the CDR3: TGTGCCAGTAACCCGACAGGGTTTAAGGATACGCAGTATTTT. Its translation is CASNPTGFKDTQYF.

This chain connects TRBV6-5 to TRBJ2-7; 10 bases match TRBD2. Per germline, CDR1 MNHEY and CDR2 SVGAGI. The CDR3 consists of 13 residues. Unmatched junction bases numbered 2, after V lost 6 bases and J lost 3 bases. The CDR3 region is CASRTSGRYEQYF. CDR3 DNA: TGTGCCAGCAGGACTAGCGGGCGCTACGAGCAGTACTTC.

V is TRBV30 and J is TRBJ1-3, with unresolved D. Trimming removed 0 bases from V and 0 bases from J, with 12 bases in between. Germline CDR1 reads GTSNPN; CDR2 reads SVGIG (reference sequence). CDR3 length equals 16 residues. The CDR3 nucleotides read TGTGCCTGGAGTGTCCGGAGAGGGTACTCTGGAAACACCATATATTTT. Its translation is CAWSVRRGYSGNTIYF.

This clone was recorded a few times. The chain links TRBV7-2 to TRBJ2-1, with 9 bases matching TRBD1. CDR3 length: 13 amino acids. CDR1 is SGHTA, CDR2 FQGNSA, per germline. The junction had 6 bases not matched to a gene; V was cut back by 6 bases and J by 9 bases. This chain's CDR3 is CASRFTGGLEQFF. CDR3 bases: TGTGCCAGCAGATTCACAGGGGGCCTTGAGCAGTTCTTC.

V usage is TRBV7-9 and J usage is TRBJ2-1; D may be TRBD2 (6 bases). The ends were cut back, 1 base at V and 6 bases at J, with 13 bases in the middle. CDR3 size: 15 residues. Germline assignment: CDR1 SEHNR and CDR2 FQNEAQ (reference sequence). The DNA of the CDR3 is TGTGCCAGCAGCTTAGTTTTAACCGGGGGCAATGAGCAGTTCTTC. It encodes CASSLVLTGGNEQFF.

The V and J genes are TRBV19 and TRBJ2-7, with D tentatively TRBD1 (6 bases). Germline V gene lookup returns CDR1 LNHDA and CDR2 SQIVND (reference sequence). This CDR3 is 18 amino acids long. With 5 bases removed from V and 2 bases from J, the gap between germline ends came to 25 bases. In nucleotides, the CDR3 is TGTGCCAGTAGTCCCTTCCTTTTTGGACAGTTAGGAGCCTACGAGCAGTACTTC. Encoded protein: CASSPFLFGQLGAYEQYF.

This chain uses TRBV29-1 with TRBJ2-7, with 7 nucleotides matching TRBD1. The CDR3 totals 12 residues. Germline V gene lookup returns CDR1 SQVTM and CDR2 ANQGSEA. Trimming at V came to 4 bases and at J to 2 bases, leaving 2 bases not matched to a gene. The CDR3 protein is CSVGGQTYEQYF. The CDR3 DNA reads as TGCAGCGTTGGGGGACAGACCTACGAGCAGTACTTC.

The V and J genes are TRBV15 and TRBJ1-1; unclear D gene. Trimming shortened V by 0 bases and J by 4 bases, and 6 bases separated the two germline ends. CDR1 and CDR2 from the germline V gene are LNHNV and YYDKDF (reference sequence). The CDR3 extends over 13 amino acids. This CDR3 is CATSREIGTEAFF. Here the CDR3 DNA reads TGTGCCACCAGCAGAGAAATAGGCACTGAAGCTTTCTTT. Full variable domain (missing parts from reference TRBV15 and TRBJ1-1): DAMVIQNPRYQVTQFGKPVTLSCSQTLNHNVMYWYQQKSSQAPKLLFHYYDKDFNNEADTPDNFQSRRPNTSFCFLDIRSPGLGDTAMYLCATSREIGTEAFFGQGTRLTVV.

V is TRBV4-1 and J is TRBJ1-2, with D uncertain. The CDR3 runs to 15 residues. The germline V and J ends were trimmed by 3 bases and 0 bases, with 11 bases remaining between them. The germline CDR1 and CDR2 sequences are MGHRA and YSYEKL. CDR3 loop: CASSHPEGSNYGYTF. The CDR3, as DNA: TGCGCCAGCAGCCATCCCGAGGGCTCTAACTATGGCTACACCTTC.

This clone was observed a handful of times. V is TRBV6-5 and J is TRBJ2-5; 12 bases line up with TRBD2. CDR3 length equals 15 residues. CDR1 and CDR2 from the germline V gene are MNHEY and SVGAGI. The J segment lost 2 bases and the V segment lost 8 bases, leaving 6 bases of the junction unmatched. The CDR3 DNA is TGTGCCAGCGGAAGACTAGCGGGAGCTCAAGAGACCCAGTACTTC. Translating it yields CASGRLAGAQETQYF.

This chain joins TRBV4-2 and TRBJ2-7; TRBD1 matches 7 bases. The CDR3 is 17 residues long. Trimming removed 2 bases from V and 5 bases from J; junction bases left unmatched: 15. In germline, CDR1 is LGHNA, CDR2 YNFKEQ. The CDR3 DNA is TGTGCCAGCAGCCAATCCACCGGGACAGTGGGGCATAACGAGCAGTACTTC. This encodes CASSQSTGTVGHNEQYF.

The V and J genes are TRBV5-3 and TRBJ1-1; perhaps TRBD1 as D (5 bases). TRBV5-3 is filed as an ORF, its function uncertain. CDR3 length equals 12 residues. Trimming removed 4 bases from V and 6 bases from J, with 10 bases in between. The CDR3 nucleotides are TGTGCCAGAAGCATAGCCAGGGCTGAAGCTTTCTTT. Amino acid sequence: CARSIARAEAFF.

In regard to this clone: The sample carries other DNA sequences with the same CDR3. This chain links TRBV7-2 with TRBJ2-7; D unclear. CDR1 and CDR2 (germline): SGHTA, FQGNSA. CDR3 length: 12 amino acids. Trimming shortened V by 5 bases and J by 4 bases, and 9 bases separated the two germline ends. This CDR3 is CASSPPSYEQYF. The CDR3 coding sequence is TGTGCCAGCAGCCCCCCATCTTACGAGCAGTACTTC.

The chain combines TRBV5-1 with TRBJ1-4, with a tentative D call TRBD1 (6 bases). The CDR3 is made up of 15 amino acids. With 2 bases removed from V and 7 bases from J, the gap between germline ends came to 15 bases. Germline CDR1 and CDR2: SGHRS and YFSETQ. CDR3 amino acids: CASSFAGVLSEKLFF. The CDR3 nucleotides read TGCGCCAGCAGCTTTGCAGGGGTCTTGAGTGAAAAACTGTTTTTT.

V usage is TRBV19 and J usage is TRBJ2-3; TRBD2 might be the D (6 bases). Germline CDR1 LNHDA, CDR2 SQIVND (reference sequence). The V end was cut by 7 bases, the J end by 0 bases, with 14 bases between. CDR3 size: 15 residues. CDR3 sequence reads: CASKWRTTSTDTQYF. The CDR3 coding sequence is TGTGCCAGTAAGTGGCGGACTACCAGCACAGATACGCAGTATTTT.

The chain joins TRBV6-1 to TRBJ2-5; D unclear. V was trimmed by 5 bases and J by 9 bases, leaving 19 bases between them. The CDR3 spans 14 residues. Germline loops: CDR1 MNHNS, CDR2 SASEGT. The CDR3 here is CASSLELGAVSQYF. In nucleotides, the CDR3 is TGTGCCAGCAGTCTAGAGCTCGGCGCTGTGTCCCAGTACTTC.

CDR3 residues: CASSSDRGQGYGYTF. CDR3 bases: TGTGCCAGCAGCTCGGACAGGGGGCAGGGCTATGGCTACACCTTC. This sequence joins TRBV7-8 and TRBJ1-2, with 11 nucleotides matching TRBD1. Germline assignment: CDR1 SGHVS and CDR2 FQNEAQ. The J segment lost 4 bases and the V segment lost 4 bases, leaving 5 bases of the junction unmatched. CDR3 length: 15 residues.

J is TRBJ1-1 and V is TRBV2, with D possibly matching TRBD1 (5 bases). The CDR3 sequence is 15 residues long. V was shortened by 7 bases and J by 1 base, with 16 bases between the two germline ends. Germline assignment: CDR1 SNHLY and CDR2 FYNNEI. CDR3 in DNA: TGTGCCAGCATTTGGAACGGGGCGCGGAACACTGAAGCTTTCTTT. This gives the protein CASIWNGARNTEAFF.

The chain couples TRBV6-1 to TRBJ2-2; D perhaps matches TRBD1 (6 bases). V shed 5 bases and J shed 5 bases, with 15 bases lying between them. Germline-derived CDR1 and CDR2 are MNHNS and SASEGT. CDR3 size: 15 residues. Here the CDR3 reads CASSLVAGDTGELFF. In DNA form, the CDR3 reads TGTGCCAGCAGTTTGGTGGCAGGGGATACCGGGGAGCTGTTTTTT.

The CDR3 bases are TGCGCCAGCAGCTTGTTCAATCTAAACACCGGGGAGCTGTTTTTT. It is translated as CASSLFNLNTGELFF. The chain couples TRBV5-1 to TRBJ2-2, with D uncertain. CDR3 size: 15 residues. Between the trimmed V and J ends, which lost 1 base and 2 bases, there was a span of 9 bases. The germline CDR1 and CDR2 sequences are SGHRS and YFSETQ.

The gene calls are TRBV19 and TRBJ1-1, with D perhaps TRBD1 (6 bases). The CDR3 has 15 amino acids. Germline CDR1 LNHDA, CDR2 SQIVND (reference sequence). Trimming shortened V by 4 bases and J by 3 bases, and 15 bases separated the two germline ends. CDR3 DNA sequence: TGTGCCAGTAGTACCCCCGCGGGGGGCTACACTGAAGCTTTCTTT. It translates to CASSTPAGGYTEAFF.

CDR3 sequence: CASSQLQEHEQYF. In nucleotides, the CDR3 is TGTGCCAGCAGTCAGCTCCAAGAACACGAGCAGTACTTC. The V and J genes are TRBV7-9 and TRBJ2-7; no reliable D call. Deletions cut 6 bases from V and 5 bases from J, with 14 bases between. Germline CDR1 and CDR2: SEHNR and FQNEAQ (reference sequence). CDR3 length: 13 residues.

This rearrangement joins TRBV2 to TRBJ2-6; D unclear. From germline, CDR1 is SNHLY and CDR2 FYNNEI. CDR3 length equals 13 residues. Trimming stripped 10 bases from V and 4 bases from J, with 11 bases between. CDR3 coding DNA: TGTGCCACATTCGGGTTAGGGGCCAACGTCCTGACTTTC. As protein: CATFGLGANVLTF.

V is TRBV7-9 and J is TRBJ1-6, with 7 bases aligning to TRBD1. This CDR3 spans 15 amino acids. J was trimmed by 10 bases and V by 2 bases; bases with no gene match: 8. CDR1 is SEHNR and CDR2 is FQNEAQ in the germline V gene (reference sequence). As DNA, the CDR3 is TGTGCCAGCAGCTTATTCCGGGACAGAAGATCACCCCTCCACTTT. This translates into CASSLFRDRRSPLHF.